This TCR beta chain was captured in a study of long-term antiretroviral therapy in people with HIV. Looking at the study overall: The earliest samples came from an era when ART typically awaited falling CD4 counts.

The CDR3 is made up of 15 amino acids. CDR1 SGHRS and CDR2 YFSETQ come from the germline V gene. Trimming took 5 bases from V and 2 from J; bases not matched to a gene: 7. It was in the United States that all participants with HIV were treated. The assay, immunoSEQ v3.0, was run at survey level. Generated by immunoSEQ multiplex PCR, the TCRdb table keeps only in-frame clones and is missing some. Here the sample spans about 24,000 clones, around 85% being singletons. The source of this sequence is a man aged 30 to 45 with HIV. This chain links TRBV5-1 with TRBJ2-1, with 7 bases that match TRBD1. Here the sequenced sample was unsorted PBMCs, taken 0.7 years before starting antiretroviral therapy. CDR3 nucleotide sequence: TGCGCCAGCAGAGAGGCAGGGGGTCCCTACAATGAGCAGTTCTTC. It encodes CASREAGGPYNEQFF.